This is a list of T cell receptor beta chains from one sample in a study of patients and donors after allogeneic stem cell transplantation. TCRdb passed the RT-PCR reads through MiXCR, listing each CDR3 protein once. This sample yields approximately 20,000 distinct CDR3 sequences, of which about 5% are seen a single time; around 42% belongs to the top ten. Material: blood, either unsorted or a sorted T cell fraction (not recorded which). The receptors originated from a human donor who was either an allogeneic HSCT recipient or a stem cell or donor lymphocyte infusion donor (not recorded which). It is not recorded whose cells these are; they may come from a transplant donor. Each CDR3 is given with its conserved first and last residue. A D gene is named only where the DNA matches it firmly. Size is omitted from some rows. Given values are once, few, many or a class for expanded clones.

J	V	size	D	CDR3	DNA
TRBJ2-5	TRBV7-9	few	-	CASQERGANQETQYF	TGTGCCAGCCAGGAGAGGGGGGCTAACCAAGAGACCCAGTACTTC
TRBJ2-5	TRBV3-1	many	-	CASSPSDRQETQYF	TGTGCCAGCAGCCCCTCGGACAGACAAGAGACCCAGTACTTC
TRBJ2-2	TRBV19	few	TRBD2	CASRVAGANTGELFF	TGTGCCAGTAGGGTGGCGGGAGCGAACACCGGGGAGCTGTTTTTT
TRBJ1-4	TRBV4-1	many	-	CASSLQGTNEKLFF	TGCGCCAGCAGCCTACAGGGAACTAATGAAAAACTGTTTTTT
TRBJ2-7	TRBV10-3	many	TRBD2	CAISEGLAGDSYEQYF	TGTGCCATCAGTGAAGGGCTAGCGGGTGACTCCTACGAGCAGTACTTC
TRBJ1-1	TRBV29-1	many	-	CSVESIMNTEAFF	TGCAGCGTTGAGTCGATCATGAACACTGAAGCTTTCTTT
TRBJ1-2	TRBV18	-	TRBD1	CASSPPGQGGGGYGYTF	TGTGCCAGCTCACCACCGGGACAGGGCGGGGGTGGCTATGGCTACACCTTC
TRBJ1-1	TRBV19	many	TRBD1	CASSIPGGLLEAFF	TGTGCTAGTAGTATACCAGGGGGGCTATTAGAAGCTTTCTTT
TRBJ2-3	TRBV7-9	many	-	CASSLVGRGGTDTQYF	TGTGCCAGCAGCTTGGTAGGGCGGGGCGGCACAGATACGCAGTATTTT
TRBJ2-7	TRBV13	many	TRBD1	CASTRTGATYEQYF	TGTGCCAGCACCCGGACAGGAGCGACCTACGAGCAGTACTTC
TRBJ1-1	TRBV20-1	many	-	CSAIVGVKAFF	TGCAGTGCTATAGTTGGGGTAAAAGCTTTCTTT
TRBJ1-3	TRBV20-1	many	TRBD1	CSVGTGAGNTIYF	TGCAGTGTAGGGACAGGGGCCGGAAACACCATATATTTT
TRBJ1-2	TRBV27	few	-	CASRKWGDYGYTF	TGTGCCAGCAGGAAATGGGGTGACTATGGCTACACCTTC
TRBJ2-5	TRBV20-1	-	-	CSARAPHGAQTQYF	TGCAGTGCTAGAGCCCCCCATGGGGCCCAGACCCAGTACTTC
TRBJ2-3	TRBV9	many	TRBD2	CASRGRASTDTQYF	TGTGCCAGCAGGGGGAGGGCTAGCACAGATACGCAGTATTTT
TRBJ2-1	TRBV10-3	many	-	CAISEPGGISYNEQFF	TGTGCCATCAGCGAGCCTGGGGGTATCTCCTACAATGAGCAGTTCTTC
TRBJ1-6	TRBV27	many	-	CASSSPARGGVRDSPLHF	TGTGCCAGCAGTTCCCCCGCGAGGGGAGGGGTACGGGATTCACCCCTCCACTTT
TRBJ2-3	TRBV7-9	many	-	CASRARLGGTNTDTQYF	TGTGCCAGCAGGGCACGGCTTGGCGGGACCAACACGGATACGCAGTATTTT
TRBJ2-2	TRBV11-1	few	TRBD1	CASSLSHRTGDNTGELFF	TGTGCCAGCAGCTTATCTCATAGGACAGGAGATAACACCGGGGAGCTGTTTTTT
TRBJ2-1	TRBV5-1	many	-	CASSLNRDSPTYNEQFF	TGCGCCAGCAGCTTAAACCGGGACTCCCCTACCTACAATGAGCAGTTCTTC
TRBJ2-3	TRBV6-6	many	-	CASSYVRTDTQYF	TGTGCCAGCAGTTATGTCAGGACAGATACGCAGTATTTT
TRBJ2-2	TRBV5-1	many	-	CASSFLGVGTGELFF	TGCGCCAGCAGCTTTCTTGGAGTAGGAACCGGGGAGCTGTTTTTT
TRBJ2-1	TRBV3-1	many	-	CASSQDGAPQRQFF	TGTGCCAGCAGCCAAGATGGGGCCCCCCAACGGCAGTTCTTC
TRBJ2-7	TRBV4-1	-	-	CASSHRYTIISYEQYF	TGCGCCAGCAGCCACCGTTATACTATCATCTCCTACGAGCAGTACTTC
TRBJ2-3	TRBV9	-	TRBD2	CASSPGGERGDTDTQYF	TGTGCCAGCAGCCCGGGAGGGGAGCGGGGGGACACAGATACGCAGTATTTT
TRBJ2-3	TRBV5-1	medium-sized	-	CASSFGSSSTDTQYF	TGCGCCAGCAGCTTCGGGAGTTCTAGCACAGATACGCAGTATTTT
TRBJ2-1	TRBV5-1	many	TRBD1	CASSLVAGGYNEQFF	TGCGCCAGCAGCTTGGTGGCAGGGGGCTATAATGAGCAGTTCTTC
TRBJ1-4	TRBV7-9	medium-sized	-	CASSSDESPTNEKLFF	TGTGCCAGCAGCTCCGACGAGAGTCCAACTAATGAAAAACTGTTTTTT
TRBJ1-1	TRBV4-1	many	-	CASSHARGETEAFF	TGCGCCAGCAGCCATGCCAGGGGAGAAACTGAAGCTTTCTTT
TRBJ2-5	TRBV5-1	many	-	CASSYQETQYF	TGCGCCAGCAGCTACCAAGAGACCCAGTACTTC
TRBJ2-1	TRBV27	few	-	CASSPRGRSSYNEQFF	TGTGCCAGCAGTCCCCGGGGGAGGAGCTCCTACAATGAGCAGTTCTTC
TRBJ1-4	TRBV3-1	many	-	CASSQRWDEKLFF	TGTGCCAGCAGCCAAAGGTGGGATGAAAAACTGTTTTTT
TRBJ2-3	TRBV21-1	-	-	CASSTYSGCSTDTQYF	TGTGCCAGCAGCACCTACTCGGGGTGTAGCACAGATACGCAGTATTTT
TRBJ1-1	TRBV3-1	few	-	CASSPTAGGTEAFF	TGTGCCAGCAGCCCCACTGCCGGGGGCACTGAAGCTTTCTTT
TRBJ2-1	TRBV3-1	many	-	CASSQELTYNEQFF	TGTGCCAGCAGCCAAGAACTAACGTACAATGAGCAGTTCTTC
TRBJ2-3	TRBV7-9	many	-	CASSFGSTDTQYF	TGTGCCAGCAGCTTCGGGAGCACAGATACGCAGTATTTT
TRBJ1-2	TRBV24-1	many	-	CATSTGDYGYTF	TGTGCCACCAGTACTGGTGACTATGGCTACACCTTC
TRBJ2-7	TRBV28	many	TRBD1	CASSPPGQKKYEQYF	TGTGCCAGCAGCCCACCGGGACAGAAGAAATACGAGCAGTACTTC
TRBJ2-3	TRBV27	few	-	CASSYSHCDNLTDTQYF	TGTGCCAGCAGTTATAGCCACTGTGACAACCTCACAGATACGCAGTATTTT
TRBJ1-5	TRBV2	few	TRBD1	CASSPQGATQPQHF	TGTGCCAGCAGCCCCCAGGGGGCGACTCAGCCCCAGCATTTT
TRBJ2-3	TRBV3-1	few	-	CASSLITGRGNTDTQYF	TGTGCCAGCAGCCTAATTACAGGGAGAGGGAACACAGATACGCAGTATTTT
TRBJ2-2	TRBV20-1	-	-	CSEAPGGQLNTGELFF	TGCAGCGAAGCACCCGGGGGGCAGCTTAACACCGGGGAGCTGTTTTTT
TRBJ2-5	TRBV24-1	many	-	CATSDHRDNRETQYF	TGTGCCACCAGTGATCACCGGGATAACCGAGAGACCCAGTACTTC
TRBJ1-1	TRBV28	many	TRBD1	CASNPGQGTEAFF	TGTGCCAGCAACCCGGGACAGGGGACGGAAGCTTTCTTT
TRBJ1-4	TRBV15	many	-	CATSIGFRQIGTNEKLFF	TGTGCCACCAGCATCGGTTTTCGGCAGATCGGTACTAATGAAAAACTGTTTTTT
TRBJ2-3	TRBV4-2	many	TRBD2	CASSQDWTSGSPASTDTQYF	TGTGCCAGCAGCCAGGATTGGACTAGCGGGAGCCCAGCTAGCACAGATACGCAGTATTTT
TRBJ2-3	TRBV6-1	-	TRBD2	CASSKSLGTSGEDTQYF	TGTGCCAGCAGCAAAAGCCTCGGGACTAGCGGGGAAGATACGCAGTATTTT
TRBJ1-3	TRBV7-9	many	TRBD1	CASSTDRGGNTIYF	TGTGCCAGCAGTACGGACAGGGGAGGAAACACCATATATTTT
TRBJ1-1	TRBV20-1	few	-	CGARPRIGRRDTEAFF	TGCGGTGCTAGACCACGGATTGGGCGCAGGGATACTGAAGCTTTCTTT
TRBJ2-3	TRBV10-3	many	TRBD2	CAIKQGGGGPQNTQYF	TGTGCCATCAAGCAGGGTGGCGGGGGGCCCCAAAATACGCAGTATTTT
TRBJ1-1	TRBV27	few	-	CASSRGSYMNTEAFF	TGTGCCAGCAGTCGTGGGAGCTACATGAACACTGAAGCTTTCTTT
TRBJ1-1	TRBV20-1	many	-	CSARGGSTRDTEAFF	TGCAGTGCTAGAGGTGGAAGTACCAGGGACACTGAAGCTTTCTTT
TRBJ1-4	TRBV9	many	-	CASSVDQGSGSEKLFF	TGTGCCAGCAGCGTCGACCAGGGCAGTGGGAGTGAAAAACTGTTTTTT
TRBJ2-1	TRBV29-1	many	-	CSVEGTGVTYNEQFF	TGCAGCGTTGAGGGTACGGGGGTAACATACAATGAGCAGTTCTTC
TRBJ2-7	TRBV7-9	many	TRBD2	CASSPGLADEEQYF	TGTGCCAGCAGCCCGGGACTAGCGGACGAAGAGCAGTACTTC